Included here is one T cell receptor (beta chain) sequence, with context. These data originate in a study of human T cells and chemical hapten exposure. About the study: Upper-back patches of 0.01% DPC were read at 6 days.

Time point noted: patch test 2, 6 weeks after DPC sensitization. Treatment described: therapeutic diphenylcyclopropenone sensitization with weekly scalp DPC. The starting material, unfractionated whole blood, was used for total RNA extraction. One entry per CDR3 protein results from TCRdb running MiXCR on the RACE reads. The data show about 85,000 distinct CDR3 sequences, with approximately 10% seen just once and about 1.4% held by the top ten. This CDR3 contains 14 residues. Germline-derived CDR1 and CDR2 are SGHRS and YFSETQ. J was trimmed by 6 bases and V by 4 bases; bases with no gene match: 8. J is TRBJ2-3 and V is TRBV5-1, with TRBD2 matching 7 bases. The sequence came from a man younger than 30 with alopecia areata. Some clones in this sample may be carry-over from other donors' samples. The source material was whole blood, sampled in connection with sensitization to the hapten diphenylcyclopropenone (DPC). CDR3 bases: TGCGCCAGCAGCCCCCGACTAGCAGGCGATACGCAGTATTTT. Translation: CASSPRLAGDTQYF.